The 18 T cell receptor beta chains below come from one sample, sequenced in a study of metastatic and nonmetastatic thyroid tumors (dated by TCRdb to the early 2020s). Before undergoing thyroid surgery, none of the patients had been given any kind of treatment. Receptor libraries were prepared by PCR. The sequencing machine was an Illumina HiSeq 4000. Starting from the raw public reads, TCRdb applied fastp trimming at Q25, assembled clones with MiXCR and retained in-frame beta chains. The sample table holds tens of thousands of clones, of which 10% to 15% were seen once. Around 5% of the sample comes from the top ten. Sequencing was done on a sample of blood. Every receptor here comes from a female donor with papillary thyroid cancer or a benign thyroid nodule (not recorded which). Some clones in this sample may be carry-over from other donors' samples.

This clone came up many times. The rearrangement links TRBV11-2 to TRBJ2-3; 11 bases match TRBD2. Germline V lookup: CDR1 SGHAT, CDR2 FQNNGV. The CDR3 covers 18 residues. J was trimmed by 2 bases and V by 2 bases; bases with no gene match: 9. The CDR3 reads CASSLIRFSGRATDTQYF. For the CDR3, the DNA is TGTGCCAGCAGCTTAATCCGGTTTAGCGGGAGGGCCACAGATACGCAGTATTTT.

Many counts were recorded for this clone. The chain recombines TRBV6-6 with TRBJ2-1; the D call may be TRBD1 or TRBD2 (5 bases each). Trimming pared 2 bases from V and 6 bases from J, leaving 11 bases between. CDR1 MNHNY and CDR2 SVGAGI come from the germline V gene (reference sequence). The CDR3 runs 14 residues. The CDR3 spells CASSYPGPFNEQFF. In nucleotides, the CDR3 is TGTGCCAGCAGTTACCCGGGACCATTCAATGAGCAGTTCTTC.

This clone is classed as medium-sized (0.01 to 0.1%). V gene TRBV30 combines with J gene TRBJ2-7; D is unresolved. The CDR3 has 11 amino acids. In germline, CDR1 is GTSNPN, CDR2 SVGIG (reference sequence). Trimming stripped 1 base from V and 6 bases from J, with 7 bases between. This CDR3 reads CAWSGAREQYF. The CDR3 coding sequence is TGTGCCTGGAGTGGGGCGCGCGAGCAGTACTTC.

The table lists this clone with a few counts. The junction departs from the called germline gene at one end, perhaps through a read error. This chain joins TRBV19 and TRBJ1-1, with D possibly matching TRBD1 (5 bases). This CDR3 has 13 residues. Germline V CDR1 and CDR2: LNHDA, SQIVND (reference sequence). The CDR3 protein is CASSIGQNTEVFF. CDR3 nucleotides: TGTGCCAGTAGTATTGGACAAAACACTGAAGTTTTCTTT.

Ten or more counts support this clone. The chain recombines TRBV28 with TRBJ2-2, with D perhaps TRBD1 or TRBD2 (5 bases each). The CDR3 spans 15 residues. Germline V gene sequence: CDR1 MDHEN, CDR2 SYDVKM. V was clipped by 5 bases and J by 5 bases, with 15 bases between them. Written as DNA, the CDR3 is TGTGCCAGCAGTACCGGGACCACCCAAACCGGGGAGCTGTTTTTT. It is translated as CASSTGTTQTGELFF.

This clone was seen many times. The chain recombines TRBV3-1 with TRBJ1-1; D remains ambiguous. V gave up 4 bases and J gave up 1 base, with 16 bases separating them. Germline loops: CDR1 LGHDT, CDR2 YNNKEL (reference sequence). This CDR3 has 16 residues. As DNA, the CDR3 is TGTGCCAGCAGCCGCCTGTCTACTCTACGGAACACTGAAGCTTTCTTT. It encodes CASSRLSTLRNTEAFF.

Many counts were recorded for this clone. CDR3 bases: TGCGCCAGCAGCCAATCTACCTCAGGGATAGAGACCCAGTACTTC. It yields the protein CASSQSTSGIETQYF. V and J are TRBV4-1 and TRBJ2-5, with D possibly being TRBD1 (5 bases). The ends were cut back, 2 bases at V and 4 bases at J, with 14 bases in the middle. Germline V gene lookup returns CDR1 MGHRA and CDR2 YSYEKL. CDR3 length: 15 amino acids.

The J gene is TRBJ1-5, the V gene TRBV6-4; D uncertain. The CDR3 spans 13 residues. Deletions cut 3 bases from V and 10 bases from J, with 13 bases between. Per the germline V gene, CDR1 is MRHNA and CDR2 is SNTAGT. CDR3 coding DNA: TGTGCCAGCAGTGAGGGGAGCAATTATCCCCAGCATTTT. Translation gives CASSEGSNYPQHF.

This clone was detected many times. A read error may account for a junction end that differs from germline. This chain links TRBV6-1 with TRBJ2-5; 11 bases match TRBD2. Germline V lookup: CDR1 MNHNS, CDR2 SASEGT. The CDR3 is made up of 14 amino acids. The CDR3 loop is CASSEADGQLAGDF. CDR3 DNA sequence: TGTGCCAGCAGTGAAGCCGACGGGCAACTAGCGGGGGACTTC.

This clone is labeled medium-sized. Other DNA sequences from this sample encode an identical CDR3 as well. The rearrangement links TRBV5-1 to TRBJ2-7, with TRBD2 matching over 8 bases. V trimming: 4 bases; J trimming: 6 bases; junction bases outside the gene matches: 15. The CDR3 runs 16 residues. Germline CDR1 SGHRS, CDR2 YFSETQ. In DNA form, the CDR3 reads TGCGCCAGCAGCCAGCGGGGGAGTAGGGGTCGCGCCGAGCAGTACTTC. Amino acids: CASSQRGSRGRAEQYF.

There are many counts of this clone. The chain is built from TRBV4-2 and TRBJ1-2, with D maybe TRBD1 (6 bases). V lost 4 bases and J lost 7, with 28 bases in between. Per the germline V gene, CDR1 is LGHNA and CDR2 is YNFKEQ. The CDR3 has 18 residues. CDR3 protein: CASSPDVSRTRARGGYTF. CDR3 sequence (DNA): TGTGCCAGCAGCCCGGACGTTTCTCGGACGAGGGCCAGGGGTGGCTACACCTTC.

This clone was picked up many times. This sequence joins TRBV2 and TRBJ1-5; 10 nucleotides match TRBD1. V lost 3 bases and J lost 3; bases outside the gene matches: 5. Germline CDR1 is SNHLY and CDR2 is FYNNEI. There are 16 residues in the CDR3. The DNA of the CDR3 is TGTGCCAGCAGTGATCGGACAGGGGGTCCCAATCAGCCCCAGCATTTT. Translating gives CASSDRTGGPNQPQHF. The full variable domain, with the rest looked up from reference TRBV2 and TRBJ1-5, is EPEVTQTPSHQVTQMGQEVILRCVPISNHLYFYWYRQILGQKVEFLVSFYNNEISEKSEIFDDQFSVERPDGSNFTLKIRSTKLEDSAMYFCASSDRTGGPNQPQHFGDGTRLSIL.

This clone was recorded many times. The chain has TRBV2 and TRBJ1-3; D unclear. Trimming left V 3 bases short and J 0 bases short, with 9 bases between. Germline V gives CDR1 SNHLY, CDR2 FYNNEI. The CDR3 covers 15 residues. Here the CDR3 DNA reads TGTGCCAGCAGTGAGGCAGCAGTCTCTGGAAACACCATATATTTT. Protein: CASSEAAVSGNTIYF.

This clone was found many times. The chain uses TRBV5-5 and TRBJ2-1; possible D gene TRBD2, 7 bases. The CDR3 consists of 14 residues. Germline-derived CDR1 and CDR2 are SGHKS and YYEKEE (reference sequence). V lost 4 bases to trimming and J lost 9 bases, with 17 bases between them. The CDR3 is CASSLRGGAGEQFF. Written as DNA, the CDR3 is TGTGCCAGCAGCCTGCGAGGGGGGGCGGGTGAGCAGTTCTTC.

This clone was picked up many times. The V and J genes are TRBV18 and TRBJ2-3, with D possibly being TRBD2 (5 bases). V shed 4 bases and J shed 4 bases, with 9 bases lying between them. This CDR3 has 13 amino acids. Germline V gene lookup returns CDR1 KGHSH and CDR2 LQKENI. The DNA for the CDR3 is TGTGCCAGCTCACAATTAGCGTCAGATACGCAGTATTTT. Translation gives CASSQLASDTQYF.

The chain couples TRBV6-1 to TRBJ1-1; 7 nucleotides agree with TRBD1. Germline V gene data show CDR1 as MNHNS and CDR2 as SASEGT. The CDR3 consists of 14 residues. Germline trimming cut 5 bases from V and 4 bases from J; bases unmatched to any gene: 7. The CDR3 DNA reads TGTGCCAGCAGTCCCGACAGGGAGGGCACTGAAGCTTTCTTT. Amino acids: CASSPDREGTEAFF.

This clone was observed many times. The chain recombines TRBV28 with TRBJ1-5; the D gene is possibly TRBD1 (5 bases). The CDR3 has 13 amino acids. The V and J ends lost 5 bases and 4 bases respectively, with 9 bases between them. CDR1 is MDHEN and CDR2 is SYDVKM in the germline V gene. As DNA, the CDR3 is TGTGCCAGCAGTGGGGCGGGGAATCAGCCCCAGCATTTT. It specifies CASSGAGNQPQHF.

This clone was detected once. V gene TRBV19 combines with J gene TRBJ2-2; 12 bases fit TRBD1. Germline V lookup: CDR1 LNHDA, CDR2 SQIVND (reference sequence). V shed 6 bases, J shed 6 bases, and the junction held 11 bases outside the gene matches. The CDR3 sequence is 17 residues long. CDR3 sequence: CASSRGTGGGGAGELFF. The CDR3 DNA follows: TGTGCCAGTAGCAGAGGGACAGGGGGCGGCGGTGCCGGGGAGCTGTTTTTT.